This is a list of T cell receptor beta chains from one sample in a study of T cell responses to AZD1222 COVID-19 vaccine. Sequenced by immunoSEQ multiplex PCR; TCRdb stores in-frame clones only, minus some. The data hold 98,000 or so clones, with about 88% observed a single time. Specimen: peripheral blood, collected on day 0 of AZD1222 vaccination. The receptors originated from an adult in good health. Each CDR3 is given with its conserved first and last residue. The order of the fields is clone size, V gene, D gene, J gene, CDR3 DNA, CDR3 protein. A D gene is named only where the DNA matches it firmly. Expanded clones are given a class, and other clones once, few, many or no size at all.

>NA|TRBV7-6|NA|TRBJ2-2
TGTGCCAGCGTAAGGGCTGGCGGGGAGCTGTTTTTT
CASVRAGGELFF
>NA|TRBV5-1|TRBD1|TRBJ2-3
TGCGCCAGCAGCTTGGCCGGGACAGGGACCACAGATACGCAGTATTTT
CASSLAGTGTTDTQYF
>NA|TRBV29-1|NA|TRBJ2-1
TGCAGCGTTGATTATGGGGCGCAGGAGCAGTTCTTC
CSVDYGAQEQFF
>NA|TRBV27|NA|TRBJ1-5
TGTGCCAGCAGCTTAACAGGAGGGAATCAGCCCCAGCATTTT
CASSLTGGNQPQHF
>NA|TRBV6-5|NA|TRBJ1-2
TGTGCCAGCAACCCCGTAGGGGGTACCTATGGCTACACCTTC
CASNPVGGTYGYTF
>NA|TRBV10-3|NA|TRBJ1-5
TGTGCCATCAGTGAATTCGGAGGGGGCAATCAGCCCCAGCATTTT
CAISEFGGGNQPQHF
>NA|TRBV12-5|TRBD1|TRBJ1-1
TGTGCTAGTGGTTTGACAGGGGTTCGTAACACTGAAGCTTTCTTT
CASGLTGVRNTEAFF
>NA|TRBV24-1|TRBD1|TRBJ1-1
TGTGCCACCAGTGATTGGGGACAGGGGGTCACGAACACTGAAGCTTTCTTT
CATSDWGQGVTNTEAFF
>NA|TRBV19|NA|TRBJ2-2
TGTGCCAGTAGTATAGGTTGGTTACAGTACACCGGGGAGCTGTTTTTT
CASSIGWLQYTGELFF
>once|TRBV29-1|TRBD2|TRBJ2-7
TGCAGCGTTGAAGATGGGGGGGACGAGCAGTACTTC
CSVEDGGDEQYF
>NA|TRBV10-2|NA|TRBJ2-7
TGCGCCAGCAGTGAGTCAGGGGGTCCCTACGAGCAGTACTTC
CASSESGGPYEQYF
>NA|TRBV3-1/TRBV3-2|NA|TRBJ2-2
TGTGCCAGCAGCCAATTTGCGACAGGCGGATACGGGGAGCTGTTTTTT
CASSQFATGGYGELFF
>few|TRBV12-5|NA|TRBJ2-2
TGTGCTAGTGTGGAAGGTTCCGGGGAGCTGTTTTTT
CASVEGSGELFF
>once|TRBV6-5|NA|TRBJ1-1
TGTGCCAGCAGTTACTCTGCAATGAACACTGAAGCTTTCTTT
CASSYSAMNTEAFF
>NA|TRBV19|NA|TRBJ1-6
TGTGCCAGTAGTATAGATGGCAGGGGTTCACCCCTCCACTTT
CASSIDGRGSPLHF
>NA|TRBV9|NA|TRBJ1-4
TGTGCCAGCAGCAACTACGGGGGGCGGAATGAAAAACTGTTTTTT
CASSNYGGRNEKLFF
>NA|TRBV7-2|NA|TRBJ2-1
TGTGCCAGCAGCTTAGCGCGGCAGCCACATGGTGAGCAGTTCTTC
CASSLARQPHGEQFF
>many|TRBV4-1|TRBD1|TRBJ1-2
TGCGCCAGCAGCCTCGGACAGGAGGTTTTGTATGGCTACACCTTC
CASSLGQEVLYGYTF
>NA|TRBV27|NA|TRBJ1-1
TGTGCCAGCAGTTTAGGGTCAGGGTACACTGAAGCTTTCTTT
CASSLGSGYTEAFF
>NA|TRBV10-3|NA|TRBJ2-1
TGTGCCATCAGTGAGTCGTGGAGGGAAGGGGTCAATGAGCAGTTCTTC
CAISESWREGVNEQFF
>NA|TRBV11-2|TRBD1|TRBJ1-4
TGTGCCAGCAGCTTAGGGTCCGCGACAGGGGGGAATGAAAAACTGTTTTTT
CASSLGSATGGNEKLFF
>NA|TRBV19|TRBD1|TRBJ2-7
TGTGCCAGTAGTATAGGTGACAGGGGATGGGAGCAGTACTTC
CASSIGDRGWEQYF
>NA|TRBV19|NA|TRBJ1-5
TGTGCCAGTAGTATAGGGACTTTCTTGGGCAATCAGCCCCAGCATTTT
CASSIGTFLGNQPQHF
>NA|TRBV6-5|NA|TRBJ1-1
TGTGCCAGCAGTTCCCTCGGGAACACTGAAGCTTTCTTT
CASSSLGNTEAFF
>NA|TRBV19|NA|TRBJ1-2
TGTGCCAGTAGTCCATTTTACGGCTATGGCTACACCTTC
CASSPFYGYGYTF
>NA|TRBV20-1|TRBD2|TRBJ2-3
TGCAGTGCTAGTATCAGTGGGGGGGGGACAGATACGCAGTATTTT
CSASISGGGTDTQYF
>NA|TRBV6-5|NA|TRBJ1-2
TGTGCCACTGCGCCGGGACACCGAATCTATGGCTACACCTTC
CATAPGHRIYGYTF
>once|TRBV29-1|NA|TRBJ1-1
TGCAGCGTTGAGGGGCGGATGAACACTGAAGCTTTCTTT
CSVEGRMNTEAFF
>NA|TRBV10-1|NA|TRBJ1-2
TGCGCCAGCATGGGGGGGGGCTATCCTTGGGGAGGCTACACCTTC
CASMGGGYPWGGYTF
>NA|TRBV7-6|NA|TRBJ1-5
TGTGCCAGCAGCTTAGTGGGCGGTAGCAATCAGCCCCAGCATTTT
CASSLVGGSNQPQHF
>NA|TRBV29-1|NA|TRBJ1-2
TGCAGCGTTGGAGAGTATGGCTACACCTTC
CSVGEYGYTF
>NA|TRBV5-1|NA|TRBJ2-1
TGCGCCAGCAGAGAGGGGGGGCCCCGCGGTGAGCAGTTCTTC
CASREGGPRGEQFF